These T cell receptor beta chains were read from a single sample in a study of cytomegalovirus exposure and HLA in healthy donors. TCRdb's copy holds only in-frame clones and misses some; the assay was immunoSEQ multiplex PCR. The sample consists of over 200,000 clones, almost 90% of them appearing once. Sequencing was carried out using PBMCs. Source of these receptors: a woman between 18 and 30 years old in good health and CMV-seronegative. Both conserved end residues are part of each CDR3. A D gene is named only where the DNA matches it firmly. Clone size appears in some rows only: once, few, many, or a class for an expanded clone.

abundance,v_gene,len,j_gene,d_gene,CDR3nt,CDR3aa
.,TRBV28,16,TRBJ1-5,.,TGTGCCAGCAGAGGTAAGGGCAGGGCAAGCAATCAGCCCCAGCATTTT,CASRGKGRASNQPQHF
.,TRBV7-8,15,TRBJ1-2,.,TGTGCCAGCAGCTTAGTAATGAGTCCTAACTATGGCTACACCTTC,CASSLVMSPNYGYTF
.,TRBV7-9,16,TRBJ2-5,TRBD2,TGTGCCAGCAGCTTAGACGACGCGGGAGAGGATCTAGACCAGTACTTC,CASSLDDAGEDLDQYF
.,TRBV18,18,TRBJ2-1,TRBD2,TGTGCCAGCTCACCTGACGGGACTAGCGGCCAGGGGGGGATTGAGCAGTTCTTC,CASSPDGTSGQGGIEQFF
few,TRBV2,13,TRBJ2-7,.,TGTGCCAGTCTAGTACAGGGTTCCTACGAGCAGTACTTC,CASLVQGSYEQYF
few,TRBV11-2,14,TRBJ2-7,.,TGTGCCAGCAGCTTATTTCGGGGGGCCGACGAGCAGTACTTC,CASSLFRGADEQYF
.,TRBV28,20,TRBJ1-5,TRBD1,TGTGCCAGCAGTTCACCCGGGACAGGGGATTTCCTTTATAGCAATCAGCCCCAGCATTTT,CASSSPGTGDFLYSNQPQHF
.,TRBV30,14,TRBJ1-1,TRBD1,TGTGCCTGGAGCGCTGAGTTATCCAGGGGGCATCCGCTATTT,CAWSAELSRGHPLF
.,TRBV7-9,14,TRBJ1-1,TRBD1,TGTGCCAGCAGCCGTGGACAGGAGAACACTGAAGCTTTCTTT,CASSRGQENTEAFF
.,TRBV27,15,TRBJ2-7,TRBD1,TGTGCCAGCAGTTTCTATGACAGGGGTTCCTACGAGCAGTACTTC,CASSFYDRGSYEQYF
.,TRBV2,16,TRBJ1-1,TRBD1,TGTGCCAGCAGGCCCGATTCTACAGGGGGCTACACTGAAGCTTTCTTT,CASRPDSTGGYTEAFF
.,TRBV6-1,16,TRBJ1-3,.,TGTGCCAGCAGTGAAGTCGGCGGCCGCTCTGGAAACACCATATATTTT,CASSEVGGRSGNTIYF
once,TRBV28,16,TRBJ2-1,.,TGTGCCAGCAGTTTCTTGGCGGCCCGGGCCTACAATGAGCAGTTCTTC,CASSFLAARAYNEQFF
.,TRBV28,17,TRBJ1-5,TRBD1,TGTGCCAGCAGTTACCGGGACAGGAGTTATAGCAATCAGCCCCAGCATTTT,CASSYRDRSYSNQPQHF
few,TRBV5-1,15,TRBJ2-1,TRBD2,TGCGCCAGCAGCCCGATGGCGGGAGGAAGAGGTGAGCAGTTCTTC,CASSPMAGGRGEQFF
once,TRBV9,14,TRBJ2-1,TRBD2,TGTGCCAGCAATGGCGGGAGCACTTACAATGAGCAGTTCTTC,CASNGGSTYNEQFF
few,TRBV4-1,16,TRBJ2-1,TRBD2,TGCGCCAGCAGCCAGAAGACGGCTAGCGGGAGGAATGAGCAGTTCTTC,CASSQKTASGRNEQFF
.,TRBV28,16,TRBJ2-1,TRBD1,TGTGCCAGCAGTGCAAAACAGGGGGTTTTTGGCAATGAGCAGTTCTTC,CASSAKQGVFGNEQFF
.,TRBV19,15,TRBJ2-1,TRBD2,TGTGCCAGTAGTTCCTCTAGCGGAACCTACAATGAGCAGTTCTTC,CASSSSSGTYNEQFF
.,TRBV6-1,14,TRBJ1-4,TRBD1,TGTGCCAGCAGTGATAGACAGGGGCTCGAAAAACTGTTTTTT,CASSDRQGLEKLFF
once,TRBV6-6,14,TRBJ1-1,TRBD1,TGTGCCAGCAGTCGGGACAGGACGAACACTGAAGCTTTCTTT,CASSRDRTNTEAFF
.,TRBV28,17,TRBJ2-2,TRBD2,TGTGCCAGCAGTTTGTATCCAGCGGGAGTGAACACCGGGGAGCTGTTTTTT,CASSLYPAGVNTGELFF
.,TRBV5-1,15,TRBJ2-7,TRBD1,TGCGCCAGCAGCTTGGCCGGGACAGGACGGTACGAGCAGTACTTC,CASSLAGTGRYEQYF
.,TRBV5-1,14,TRBJ2-1,TRBD2,TGCGCCAGCGGGACCGGGACTACAAACAATGAGCAGTTCTTC,CASGTGTTNNEQFF
.,TRBV18,16,TRBJ2-7,TRBD2,TGTGCCAGCTCATCGACCGGGACTAGCGACCTCCTAGCGCAGTACTTC,CASSSTGTSDLLAQYF
.,TRBV27,14,TRBJ2-7,TRBD2,TGTGCCAGCGGACCGGGACTAGCGGGATCCGAGCAGTACTTC,CASGPGLAGSEQYF
.,TRBV7-2,12,TRBJ2-7,.,TGTGCCAGCAGCTTAGAGAGGAACGAGCAGTACTTC,CASSLERNEQYF
.,TRBV4-2,16,TRBJ1-5,TRBD1,TGTGCCAGCAGCCAGAAACCGGGACAGGACAATCAGCCCCAGCATTTT,CASSQKPGQDNQPQHF
.,TRBV18,15,TRBJ1-2,TRBD1,TGTGCCAGCTCACCCGGACAGGGATCTAACTATGGCTACACCTTC,CASSPGQGSNYGYTF
.,TRBV6-5,15,TRBJ2-3,TRBD2,TGTGCCAGCAGCCCGACTAGCGGGAGAACAGATACGCAGTATTTT,CASSPTSGRTDTQYF
once,TRBV9,14,TRBJ2-2,TRBD2,TGTGCCAGCAGCGTGGGCGGGAGCGCCGGGGAGCTGTTTTTT,CASSVGGSAGELFF
.,TRBV15,16,TRBJ2-1,.,TGTGCCACCAGCAGAATGAGGGTCAGCTCCTACAATGAGCAGTTCTTC,CATSRMRVSSYNEQFF
.,TRBV6-1,15,TRBJ2-1,.,TGTGCCAGCAGCGAAGGAGGATTCTCCTACAATGAGCAGTTCTTC,CASSEGGFSYNEQFF
.,TRBV5-1,14,TRBJ2-2,TRBD1,TGCGCCAGCAGCAGGACAGGTTACACCGGGGAGCTGTTTTTT,CASSRTGYTGELFF
.,TRBV11-1,12,TRBJ2-1,.,TGTGCCAGCAGCTTAGTTACCGGGAGGCAGTTCTTC,CASSLVTGRQFF
.,TRBV5-4,15,TRBJ2-3,TRBD1,TGTGCCAGCAGCTTGGGGACAGGGGGTCCAGATACGCAGTATTTT,CASSLGTGGPDTQYF
once,TRBV19,15,TRBJ2-2,TRBD2,TGTGCCAGTAGTATCCGGGGGGGATATACCGGGGAGCTGTTTTTT,CASSIRGGYTGELFF
.,TRBV15,14,TRBJ1-1,TRBD1,TGTGCCACCAGCAGAGAGGGACAGGGTAGGGAAGCTTTCTTT,CATSREGQGREAFF
once,TRBV29-1,16,TRBJ1-1,TRBD1,TGCAGCGTTGTCCCGAGGACAGGGGGGATGAACACTGAAGCTTTCTTT,CSVVPRTGGMNTEAFF
.,TRBV6-5,14,TRBJ2-7,.,TGTGCCAGCAGTCTCCTGCGGGACCCCTACGAGCAGTACTTC,CASSLLRDPYEQYF
.,TRBV5-1,15,TRBJ2-7,.,TGCGCCAGCAGCCTGCCTGGGACTTACGTCTACGAGCAGTACTTC,CASSLPGTYVYEQYF
.,TRBV10-3,11,TRBJ2-7,TRBD2,TGTGCCATCAGTGAGGGCGGGAGGAAGTACTTC,CAISEGGRKYF
.,TRBV7-6,15,TRBJ2-1,.,TGTGCCAGCAGCTCAACGGGAGTCCCCTACAATGAGCAGTTCTTC,CASSSTGVPYNEQFF
.,TRBV5-4,13,TRBJ2-7,TRBD2,TGTGCCAGCAGCCCGGGACTAGCACACGAGCAGTACTTC,CASSPGLAHEQYF
.,TRBV2,14,TRBJ2-7,TRBD1,TGTGCCAGCAGTGAGGGGACAGTGGTATCCGAGCAGTACTTC,CASSEGTVVSEQYF
.,TRBV27,18,TRBJ2-1,TRBD2,TGTGCCAGCAGTGCTACTCCACCTACTAGCGGGAGTCGCAATGAGCAGTTCTTC,CASSATPPTSGSRNEQFF
.,TRBV18,17,TRBJ2-7,.,TGTGCCAGCTCACCACCAGAAGTGTTGCCCAGCTCGGGCGAGCAGTACTTC,CASSPPEVLPSSGEQYF
.,TRBV7-9,17,TRBJ2-7,TRBD2,TGTGCCAGCAGCCTCGGGACTAGCGGGAGCTACTTCCACGAGCAGTACTTC,CASSLGTSGSYFHEQYF
.,TRBV27,15,TRBJ1-1,TRBD1,TGTGCCAGCAGTTTGGGGACAGGTGGGAACACTGAAGCTTTCTTT,CASSLGTGGNTEAFF
.,TRBV5-1,14,TRBJ2-5,.,TGCGCCAGCAGCGATACAGGGCCGGGAGAGACCCAGTACTTC,CASSDTGPGETQYF
.,TRBV4-1,18,TRBJ2-7,TRBD2,TGCGCCAGCAGTGTTCGCAGCGCCAGACTAGCTCCCCTTTCCGAGCAGTACTTC,CASSVRSARLAPLSEQYF
.,TRBV10-3,14,TRBJ1-2,TRBD1,TGTGCCATCAGCCCTACCGGGACAGGGTATGGCTACACCTTC,CAISPTGTGYGYTF
few,TRBV20-1,11,TRBJ1-2,.,TGCAGTGCTAGAGACGTCTTAGGCTACACCTTC,CSARDVLGYTF
.,TRBV7-9,16,TRBJ2-2,TRBD2,TGTGCCACGCTAAGCGGGAAGTTCGCGAACACCGGGGAGCTGTTTTTT,CATLSGKFANTGELFF
.,TRBV11-1,16,TRBJ2-1,TRBD2,TGTGCCAGCAGCGACCGATCGGGACTAGCGGGGGCTGAGCAGTTCTTC,CASSDRSGLAGAEQFF